This TCR beta chain was obtained from a study of control samples from healthy donors and cancer patients. Generated by immunoSEQ multiplex PCR, the TCRdb table keeps only in-frame clones and is missing some. This sample carries 100,000 or so clones, approximately 89% of them seen once, and the ten largest clones take roughly 0.92%. Germline-derived CDR1 and CDR2 are LNHDA and SQIVND (reference sequence). V was clipped by 5 bases and J by 6 bases; unmatched bases: 10. The CDR3 runs to 15 residues. The J gene is TRBJ1-5, the V gene TRBV19; 7 nucleotides align to TRBD1. This clonotype was sampled from a woman in her 30s in good health. Input material: blood. This CDR3 is CASSPQGGRGQPQHF. In nucleotides, the CDR3 is TGTGCCAGTAGTCCCCAGGGGGGGCGTGGTCAGCCCCAGCATTTT. The whole variable domain, filled in from reference TRBV19 and TRBJ1-5, reads DGGITQSPKYLFRKEGQNVTLSCEQNLNHDAMYWYRQDPGQGLRLIYYSQIVNDFQKGDIAEGYSVSREKKESFPLTVTSAQKNPTAFYLCASSPQGGRGQPQHFGDGTRLSIL.